This T cell receptor beta chain was sequenced in a study (dated by TCRdb to the mid-2010s). Background for the entire study: In people whose bodies naturally kept HIV infection under control, the researchers looked into where HIV persistence comes from.

This clonotype is characterized as large (0.1 to 1%). No antigen is known for it. No base quality values were provided; no much bigger clone lies one nucleotide off. CDR1 and CDR2 (GTSNPN, SVGIG) derive from the germline V gene (reference sequence). Trimming costs V 4 bases and J 0 bases, and their ends lie 12 bases apart. Its CDR3 holds 14 amino acids, cysteine through phenylalanine. Of all the DNA, just the CDR3 is kept, 42 bases in frame from base 1. Library creation used 5' RACE. TCRdb lists the instrument as Illumina HiSeq 2000. The public reads were reprocessed in TCRdb via fastp at Q25 and MiXCR, keeping in-frame beta chains. A single entry per CDR3 protein holds the most common genes and DNA from its merged rows. Present in this sample are about 1,300 distinct CDR3 sequences, about 7% of which were seen just once. Roughly 13% of the sample is in the top ten clones.

The chain is made from TRBV30 and TRBJ1-1; the D gene is perhaps TRBD1, from 6 matching bases. This sequence originates from a male donor with HIV. The specimen was central memory T cells from blood PBMCs. The cell subset or site tag for this specimen amounts to: central memory CD4+ T cells. The bases are TGTGCCTGGACCAGAGACAGGTTGAACACTGAAGCTTTCTTT. It encodes CAWTRDRLNTEAFF.